The table lists the clone carrying this TCR beta chain with a few counts. The antigen remains undetermined. This sample's time point: persistent/refractory GD, antithyroid drugs over 5 years with positive TRAb. The TCR library was made from RNA that had been extracted from PBMCs in TRIzol. This specimen belongs to a study of regulatory T cells in long-lasting Graves disease. General study results and limits: When disease was persistent, TRBV28, TRBJ1-2 and TRBJ2-5 were the favored segments. A greater number of public clonotypes (2,741) was shared by persistent patients than by new patients (approximately 910). Persistent cases of Graves' showed reduced TCR diversity relative to newly diagnosed patients.

Trimming left V 3 bases short and J 2 bases short, with 8 bases between. The CDR3 has 13 residues. Germline V gene data show CDR1 as SGDLS and CDR2 as YYNGEE. The authors built TCR beta libraries using iRepertoire HTBI primers and Arm-PCR of CDR3 regions. TCRdb used MiXCR to reprocess the multiplex PCR reads, holding one entry per CDR3 protein. The sample includes around 460,000 distinct CDR3 sequences, approximately 23% of them seen just once. The V and J genes are TRBV9 and TRBJ1-1, with D possibly TRBD1 on 5 matching bases. This specimen consisted of peripheral blood mononuclear cells (PBMCs), obtained when the disease was refractory, from a patient treated with antithyroid drugs. The sequence was obtained from a female donor with Graves disease. CDR3 sequence (DNA): TGTGCCAGCAGCGAGGGGCCTAACACTGAAGCTTTCTTT. Encoded protein: CASSEGPNTEAFF.